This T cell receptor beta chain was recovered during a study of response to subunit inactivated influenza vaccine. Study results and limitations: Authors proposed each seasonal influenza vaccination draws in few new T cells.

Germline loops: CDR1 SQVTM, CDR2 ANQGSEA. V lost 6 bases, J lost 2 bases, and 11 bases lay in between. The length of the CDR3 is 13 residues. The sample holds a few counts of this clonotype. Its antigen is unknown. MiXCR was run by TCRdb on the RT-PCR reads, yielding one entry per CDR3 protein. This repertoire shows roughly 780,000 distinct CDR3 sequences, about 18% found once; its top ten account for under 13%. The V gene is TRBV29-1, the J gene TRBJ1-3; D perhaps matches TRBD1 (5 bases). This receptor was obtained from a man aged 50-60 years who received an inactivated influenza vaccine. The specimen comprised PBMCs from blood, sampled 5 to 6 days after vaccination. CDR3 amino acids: CSVVQGAGNTIYF. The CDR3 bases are TGCAGCGTAGTTCAGGGTGCTGGAAACACCATATATTTT.